These 23 T cell receptor beta chains were sequenced from one sample in a study of T cell responses to AZD1222 COVID-19 vaccine. Sequencing used immunoSEQ multiplex PCR; TCRdb keeps in-frame clones, though not all of them. The table records about 84,000 clones, roughly nine tenths of them present only once. The sequencing used peripheral blood, collected on day 0 of AZD1222 vaccination. Receptor source: an adult in good health.

The chain uses TRBV7-6 and TRBJ2-5; 10 nucleotides line up with TRBD2. J lost 9 bases, V lost 4 bases, and 11 bases had no gene match. This CDR3 is 15 amino acids long. Germline V gene sequence: CDR1 SGHVS, CDR2 FNYEAQ. Here the CDR3 reads CASSWGTSDGGPQYF. DNA of the CDR3: TGTGCCAGCAGCTGGGGGACTAGCGATGGGGGGCCCCAGTACTTC.

V is TRBV15 and J is TRBJ1-3; D is perhaps TRBD1 (5 bases). This CDR3 contains 15 residues. With 5 bases removed from V and 0 bases from J, the gap between germline ends came to 11 bases. CDR1 is LNHNV and CDR2 is YYDKDF in the germline V gene (reference sequence). The CDR3 protein is CATSRRASSGNTIYF. CDR3 DNA: TGTGCCACCAGCCGCAGGGCGAGCTCTGGAAACACCATATATTTT.

This sequence joins TRBV19 and TRBJ2-5; no reliable D call. Germline CDR1 is LNHDA and CDR2 is SQIVND (reference sequence). V was trimmed by 2 bases and J by 5 bases, leaving 12 bases between them. CDR3 length equals 14 residues. The CDR3 is CASSIQKGRETQYF. In DNA form, the CDR3 reads TGTGCCAGTAGTATACAGAAGGGAAGGGAGACCCAGTACTTC.

The V call is TRBV4-2, the J call TRBJ2-7; TRBD2 is a possible D gene (6 bases). The germline V and J ends were trimmed by 0 bases and 0 bases, with 12 bases remaining between them. Germline loops: CDR1 LGHNA, CDR2 YNFKEQ. The CDR3 extends over 16 amino acids. CDR3 DNA: TGTGCCAGCAGCCAAGATTCTGGGGGGAGCTCCTACGAGCAGTACTTC. As protein: CASSQDSGGSSYEQYF.

The rearrangement uses TRBV7-2 and TRBJ2-5, with D uncertain. CDR3 length: 17 amino acids. Trimming removed 6 bases from V and 7 bases from J, with 27 bases in between. Germline lookup yields CDR1 SGHTA and CDR2 FQGNSA. DNA of the CDR3: TGTGCCAGCAGGGGCCCGGTGGTGACTCGCGCCCCGGGGACCCAGTACTTC. Amino acids: CASRGPVVTRAPGTQYF.

The chain joins TRBV7-2 to TRBJ2-5; D might be TRBD2 (5 bases). Trimming stripped 5 bases from V and 7 bases from J, with 20 bases between. Germline V gene lookup returns CDR1 SGHTA and CDR2 FQGNSA. This CDR3 comprises 15 residues. The CDR3 region is CASSLRRTPEGTQYF. The CDR3 DNA is TGTGCCAGCAGCCTTAGACGGACCCCCGAGGGGACCCAGTACTTC.

The genes are TRBV6-5 and TRBJ1-1; possible D gene TRBD1, 6 bases. The CDR3 loop spans 12 amino acids. Trimming removed 2 bases at V and 7 bases at J, with 8 bases between. Looked up from germline, CDR1 is MNHEY and CDR2 is SVGAGI. The DNA for the CDR3 is TGTGCCAGCAGTTACGGGGGGCTTGAAGCTTTCTTT. This codes for CASSYGGLEAFF.

CDR3 bases: TGTGCCAGCAGCCCGGGGGGCGGGCCAGCTAACTATGGCTACACCTTC. This encodes CASSPGGGPANYGYTF. The rearrangement joins TRBV3-1 (or the pseudogene TRBV3-2) to TRBJ1-2; possibly TRBD1 for D (6 bases). The CDR3 length is 16 residues. V lost 4 bases and J 0 bases, leaving 15 bases between the germline ends. Looked up from germline, CDR1 is LGHDT and CDR2 is YNNKEL (reference sequence).

The rearrangement uses TRBV6-5 and TRBJ1-3; D remains ambiguous. Trimming took 5 bases from V and 0 from J, leaving 11 bases between them. The CDR3 has 15 amino acids. The V gene's germline CDR1 is MNHEY and CDR2 SVGAGI. CDR3 amino acids: CASSIHFGSGNTIYF. The CDR3 coding sequence is TGTGCCAGCAGTATCCACTTCGGCTCTGGAAACACCATATATTTT.

This rearrangement joins TRBV2 to TRBJ2-2; D possibly corresponds to TRBD2 (6 bases). Germline lookup yields CDR1 SNHLY and CDR2 FYNNEI. The CDR3 loop spans 13 amino acids. V was cut by 4 bases and J by 5 bases, with 8 bases left in between. In DNA, the CDR3 is TGTGCCAGCAGTGTGGAGGGGACCGGGGAGCTGTTTTTT. It codes for CASSVEGTGELFF.

The chain recombines TRBV6-5 with TRBJ2-7; TRBD2 matches 8 bases. Germline CDR1 and CDR2: MNHEY and SVGAGI. The CDR3 has 14 residues. The junction had 1 base not matched to a gene; V was cut back by 2 bases and J by 1 base. In DNA, the CDR3 is TGTGCCAGCAGTTACGCGGGGGGTTCCTACGAGCAGTACTTC. Translation: CASSYAGGSYEQYF.

The chain is built from TRBV4-1 and TRBJ2-7; TRBD2 matches 15 bases. Germline CDR1 and CDR2: MGHRA and YSYEKL. The CDR3 runs to 16 residues. V lost 0 bases, J lost 4 bases, and 1 base stayed unmatched. CDR3 DNA sequence: TGCGCCAGCAGCCAAGAAGGGACTAGCGGGAGGTACGAGCAGTACTTC. Translation: CASSQEGTSGRYEQYF.

This rearrangement joins TRBV5-1 to TRBJ2-7, with TRBD1 as a possible D gene (6 bases). Germline values: CDR1 SGHRS, CDR2 YFSETQ. This CDR3 is built from 14 residues. Trimming cost V 0 bases and J 3 bases, with 10 bases left between them. This CDR3 is CASSLVGGYYEQYF. The CDR3 nucleotides are TGCGCCAGCAGCTTGGTAGGGGGTTACTACGAGCAGTACTTC.

The chain couples TRBV13 to TRBJ2-7; 7 bases align to TRBD1. The CDR3 runs to 14 residues. With 5 bases clipped from V and 1 base from J, the junction kept 5 bases outside the gene matches. Looked up from germline, CDR1 is PRHDT and CDR2 is FYEKMQ (reference sequence). In DNA, the CDR3 is TGTGCCAGCAGCGTACGGGACAGTTCCTACGAGCAGTACTTC. Translating it yields CASSVRDSSYEQYF. Combining the CDR3 with reference TRBV13 and TRBJ2-7 gives the whole variable domain AAGVIQSPRHLIKEKRETATLKCYPIPRHDTVYWYQQGPGQDPQFLISFYEKMQSDKGSIPDRFSAQQFSDYHSELNMSSLELGDSALYFCASSVRDSSYEQYFGPGTRLTVT.

The V and J genes are TRBV11-3 and TRBJ2-3; D might be TRBD1 (6 bases). Germline values: CDR1 SGHNT, CDR2 YENEEA. The CDR3 is 16 residues long. The ends were cut back, 2 bases at V and 0 bases at J, with 12 bases in the middle. The CDR3 bases are TGTGCCAGCAGCTTAAAGACAGGTTCTAGCACAGATACGCAGTATTTT. Its translation: CASSLKTGSSTDTQYF.

V gene TRBV6-5 combines with J gene TRBJ1-5, with D uncertain. V lost 4 bases and J 0 bases, leaving 7 bases between the germline ends. Germline CDR1 MNHEY, CDR2 SVGAGI. This CDR3 has 14 amino acids. In DNA, the CDR3 is TGTGCCAGCAGTTTAGCGGATAGCAATCAGCCCCAGCATTTT. Its translation is CASSLADSNQPQHF.

The chain has TRBV9 and TRBJ2-7; 7 bases agree with TRBD1. Losses at the gene ends were 2 bases for V and 2 bases for J; bases not matched to a gene: 7. The CDR3 contains 15 residues. Germline assignment: CDR1 SGDLS and CDR2 YYNGEE. The CDR3 DNA reads TGTGCCAGCAGCGTGGGTACAGGGGCAACCTACGAGCAGTACTTC. Amino acids: CASSVGTGATYEQYF.

The V and J genes are TRBV9 and TRBJ2-1; 8 nucleotides agree with TRBD2. With V trimmed by 0 bases and J by 7 bases, 6 bases remained unmatched. Germline V gives CDR1 SGDLS, CDR2 YYNGEE. The CDR3 contains 15 residues. The CDR3 region is CASSVVPGGSNEQFF. The CDR3, as DNA: TGTGCCAGCAGCGTAGTACCGGGAGGGTCGAATGAGCAGTTCTTC.

This clone was observed once. The chain employs TRBV20-1 and TRBJ1-2; no reliable D call. Trimming pared 2 bases from V and 5 bases from J, leaving 6 bases between. Germline-derived CDR1 and CDR2 are DFQATT and SNEGSKA (reference sequence). CDR3 length: 11 amino acids. The CDR3 protein is CSARLLYGYTF. In DNA, the CDR3 is TGCAGTGCTAGACTCCTGTATGGCTACACCTTC.

V is TRBV30 and J is TRBJ2-1, with D hard to call. This CDR3 comprises 14 residues. Trimming cost V 4 bases and J 5 bases, with 15 bases left between them. CDR1 and CDR2 (germline): GTSNPN, SVGIG (reference sequence). The CDR3 sequence: CAWISFLGNNEQFF. CDR3 sequence (DNA): TGTGCCTGGATCTCATTCTTAGGGAACAATGAGCAGTTCTTC.

V usage is TRBV10-3 and J usage is TRBJ2-3, with 10 bases identical to TRBD2. V lost 10 bases to trimming and J lost 3 bases; unmatched junction nucleotides: 4. The germline V gene encodes CDR1 ENHRY and CDR2 SYGVKD. The CDR3 is 13 residues long. The CDR3 DNA is TGTGCCACCGGGACTAGCGTTACAGATACGCAGTATTTT. Its translation: CATGTSVTDTQYF.

A single count supports this clone. The V gene is TRBV18, the J gene TRBJ2-1; 7 nucleotides match TRBD2. CDR1 KGHSH and CDR2 LQKENI come from the germline V gene. CDR3 length equals 16 residues. J gave up 3 bases and V 0 bases, and 5 bases lay outside the gene matches. The CDR3 DNA follows: TGTGCCAGCTCACCACCGGTCAGCGGGGTCTACAATGAGCAGTTCTTC. It encodes CASSPPVSGVYNEQFF.

CDR3: CASSRSGQGLTNEQFF. In DNA, the CDR3 is TGTGCCAGCAGCAGAAGTGGACAGGGGCTTACGAATGAGCAGTTCTTC. The chain recombines TRBV7-2 with TRBJ2-1; 9 bases align to TRBD1. Germline V gene lookup returns CDR1 SGHTA and CDR2 FQGNSA. CDR3 length: 16 residues. V shed 5 bases, J shed 7 bases, and the junction held 12 bases outside the gene matches.